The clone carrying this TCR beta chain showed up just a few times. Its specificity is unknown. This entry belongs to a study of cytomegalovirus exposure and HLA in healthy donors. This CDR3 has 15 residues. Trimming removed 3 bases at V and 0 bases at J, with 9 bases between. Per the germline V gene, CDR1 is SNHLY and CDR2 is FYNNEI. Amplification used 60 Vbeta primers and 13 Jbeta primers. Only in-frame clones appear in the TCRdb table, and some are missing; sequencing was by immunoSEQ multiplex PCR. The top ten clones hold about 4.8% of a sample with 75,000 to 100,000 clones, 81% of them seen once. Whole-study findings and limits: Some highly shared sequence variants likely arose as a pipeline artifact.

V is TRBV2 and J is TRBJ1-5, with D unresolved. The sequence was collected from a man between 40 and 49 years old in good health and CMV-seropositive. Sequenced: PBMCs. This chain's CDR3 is CASSDGKNSNQPQHF. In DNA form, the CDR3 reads TGTGCCAGCAGTGACGGGAAAAATAGCAATCAGCCCCAGCATTTT.